The present T cell receptor beta chain was sequenced within a study of blood T cell repertoires in COVID-19. Overall study: COVID-19 samples from acute and convalescent phases originated in the United States, Italy and Spain.

As originally analysed: Reference gene primer amplification gave nucleated cell count estimates. Sequencing used immunoSEQ multiplex PCR; TCRdb keeps in-frame clones, though not all of them. V and J calls and clone size are as listed in that table; D and trimming were resolved from the DNA. The sample shows about 150,000 clones, 70% to 85% of them seen only once. V lost 4 bases and J 9 bases, leaving 16 bases between the germline ends. The CDR3 contains 14 residues. The germline gives CDR1 SGHDT, CDR2 YYEEEE. This TCR was sampled from a woman in her sixties with acute or convalescent COVID-19. Sequencing was performed on peripheral blood. V usage is TRBV5-6 and J usage is TRBJ1-4; no clear D gene. The CDR3 here is CASSVEEAGKKLFF. CDR3 DNA: TGTGCCAGCAGCGTGGAGGAGGCGGGGAAAAAACTGTTTTTT.